Each of the 32 T cell receptor beta chains below was sequenced from the same sample in a study of identical twins (dated by TCRdb to 2016 to 2017). The library was obtained by 5' RACE. The data were produced on an Illumina HiSeq 2000. TCRdb redid the processing of the public reads, applying fastp at Q25 and MiXCR, and retained in-frame beta chains. Records with the same CDR3 protein are collapsed into one entry carrying the most frequent genes and DNA. The sample table records 1.5 million to 2 million distinct CDR3 sequences; about 32% of these occur just once. The ten top clones hold about 0.27% of the sample. Specimen: cord blood. These receptors were collected from a newborn girl in good health.

The chain couples TRBV7-2 to TRBJ1-2; D not certain. In germline, CDR1 is SGHTA, CDR2 FQGNSA. This CDR3 comprises 14 residues. The V gene lost 4 bases and the J gene lost 1 base, with 10 bases spanning the gap. The CDR3 is CASSYSSFNYGYTF. DNA for the CDR3: TGTGCCAGCAGCTACAGCTCCTTTAACTATGGCTACACCTTC.

V is TRBV20-1 and J is TRBJ2-1; TRBD2 aligns across 9 bases. Germline V gene data show CDR1 as DFQATT and CDR2 as SNEGSKA (reference sequence). This CDR3 comprises 13 residues. V dropped 1 base and J dropped 7; count of bases not matched to a gene: 2. CDR3 sequence: CSARVSGRNEQFF. CDR3 nucleotide sequence: TGCAGTGCTAGAGTCAGCGGGAGGAATGAGCAGTTCTTC.

This clonotype has only one observation. The chain uses TRBV10-3 and TRBJ2-3, with TRBD2 matching 9 bases. CDR3 size: 22 residues. CDR1 is ENHRY, CDR2 SYGVKD, per germline. V lost 0 bases to trimming and J lost 5 bases; unmatched junction nucleotides: 24. CDR3 coding DNA: TGTGCCATCAGTGAGTCGAATAACCCCCAGGGTAGCGGGAGAAAGGGCATAGATACGCAGTATTTT. Translating gives CAISESNNPQGSGRKGIDTQYF.

This clonotype was counted only a few times. V gene TRBV3-1 combines with J gene TRBJ2-1; 9 bases agree with TRBD2. With V trimmed by 6 bases and J by 3 bases, 6 bases remained unmatched. The CDR3 runs 15 residues. Germline lookup yields CDR1 LGHDT and CDR2 YNNKEL (reference sequence). CDR3 in amino acids: CASSRASGNYNEQFF. In DNA form, the CDR3 reads TGTGCCAGCAGTCGAGCTAGCGGGAACTACAATGAGCAGTTCTTC.

This clonotype was seen only a few times. A read error may explain this, as a much larger clone is one base away. The genes are TRBV29-1 and TRBJ2-7; D is ambiguous. The CDR3 runs to 12 residues. Trimming shortened V by 4 bases and J by 7 bases, and 14 bases separated the two germline ends. The germline V gene has CDR1 SQVTM and CDR2 ANQGSEA. CDR3 loop: CSVVRRGNEQYF. For the CDR3, the DNA is TGCAGCGTTGTTCGTAGAGGCAATGAGCAGTACTTC.

This clonotype was picked up a small number of times. The chain links TRBV20-1 to TRBJ2-7; 7 nucleotides align to TRBD1. Germline lookup yields CDR1 DFQATT and CDR2 SNEGSKA (reference sequence). The length of the CDR3 is 14 residues. J gave up 7 bases and V 3 bases, and 12 bases lay outside the gene matches. The CDR3 DNA reads TGCAGTGCTAGGACAGGGAACTCCTACAATGAGCAGTACTTC. It codes for CSARTGNSYNEQYF.

Many counts were recorded for this clonotype. The rearrangement joins TRBV12-3 or TRBV12-4 to TRBJ1-2; D ambiguous. The CDR3 has 14 residues. V was trimmed by 3 bases and J by 1 base, leaving 9 bases between them. CDR3: CASSFLGINYGYTF. CDR3 coding DNA: TGTGCCAGCAGTTTTTTGGGTATTAACTATGGCTACACCTTC.

The V and J genes are TRBV20-1 and TRBJ2-7; no firm D call. This CDR3 has 17 residues. Looked up from germline, CDR1 is DFQATT and CDR2 is SNEGSKA (reference sequence). V was pared by 0 bases and J by 0 bases, with 18 bases between. CDR3 nucleotides: TGCAGTGCTAGAGACCCGCTAGGCAGCGCGAGCTCCTACGAGCAGTACTTC. This codes for CSARDPLGSASSYEQYF.

The chain employs TRBV6-5 and TRBJ1-2, with 8 positions matching TRBD1. V was clipped by 10 bases and J by 4 bases; unmatched bases: 8. The CDR3 covers 13 residues. The germline gives CDR1 MNHEY, CDR2 SVGAGI. The DNA of the CDR3 is TGTGCCACCCGAGTCGGGACAGGCTATGGCTACACCTTC. It specifies CATRVGTGYGYTF.

This clonotype showed up just a few times. The gene calls are TRBV12-3 or TRBV12-4 and TRBJ1-2, with D unclear. Trimming stripped 3 bases from V and 0 bases from J, with 17 bases between. The CDR3 has 17 residues. This chain's CDR3 is CASSFRMSVPANYGYTF. The CDR3 nucleotides are TGTGCCAGCAGTTTCCGAATGTCGGTCCCTGCTAACTATGGCTACACCTTC.

This clonotype was counted only a few times. The chain carries TRBV7-9 and TRBJ2-5; TRBD1 matches 7 bases. Germline V gene sequence: CDR1 SEHNR, CDR2 FQNEAQ (reference sequence). The V and J ends lost 5 bases and 11 bases, in that order; junction bases with no gene match: 17. This CDR3 has 15 amino acids. The CDR3, as DNA: TGTGCCAGCAGCCACAAGGGGACAGAATACAATGAGCAGTACTTC. Its protein is CASSHKGTEYNEQYF.

V is TRBV5-1 and J is TRBJ2-5; the D call may be TRBD1 or TRBD2 (5 bases each). The J call may be incorrect, as the DNA end agrees better with TRBJ2-7. CDR1 is SGHRS and CDR2 is YFSETQ in the germline V gene. This CDR3 contains 17 residues. CDR3 nucleotide sequence: TGCGCCAGCAGCTTGGACTACACGGGACGAGGAGGCTACGAGCAGTACTTC. It is translated as CASSLDYTGRGGYEQYF.

The chain is built from TRBV5-1 and TRBJ1-1; D remains unclear. The CDR3 contains 14 residues. V was clipped by 0 bases and J by 1 base, with 7 bases between them. Germline V CDR1 and CDR2: SGHRS, YFSETQ. CDR3 loop: CASSLAQKNTEAFF. The CDR3 DNA sequence: TGCGCCAGCAGCTTGGCCCAGAAGAACACTGAAGCTTTCTTT.

For this clonotype: The junction and the germline gene differ at one end; a read error may be behind it. J is TRBJ1-6 and V is TRBV20-1, with TRBD1 matching over 8 bases. Germline loops: CDR1 DFQATT, CDR2 SNEGSKA (reference sequence). The CDR3 length is 15 residues. The CDR3 DNA sequence: TGCAGTGCTGTACCCCTTACAGGGGGGGGTTCACCCCCCCACTTT. It is translated as CSAVPLTGGGSPPHF.

This clonotype was seen more than once but under ten times. CDR3 amino acids: CASSEALRAPPEKLFF. As DNA, the CDR3 is TGTGCCAGCAGTGAAGCGCTCCGGGCCCCTCCAGAAAAACTGTTTTTT. The chain has TRBV6-1 and TRBJ1-4, with D unclear. Trimming shortened V by 0 bases and J by 8 bases, and 16 bases separated the two germline ends. The CDR3 sequence is 16 residues long. CDR1 and CDR2 (germline): MNHNS, SASEGT.

Worth noting for this clonotype: The junction does not match germline at one end; this may be a read error. The CDR3 sequence is CSAPVASGPTYEQDF. The CDR3, as DNA: TGCAGTGCTCCCGTAGCTAGCGGTCCAACCTACGAGCAGGACTTC. The chain is built from TRBV20-1 and TRBJ2-7, with 7 bases fitting TRBD2. Germline V lookup: CDR1 DFQATT, CDR2 SNEGSKA (reference sequence). CDR3 length: 15 amino acids.

In its sample, this clonotype was seen a few times. The chain links TRBV5-6 to TRBJ1-2; TRBD1 aligns across 7 bases. V dropped 3 bases and J dropped 2; count of bases not matched to a gene: 4. The CDR3 sequence is 14 residues long. Germline-derived CDR1 and CDR2 are SGHDT and YYEEEE. The CDR3 coding sequence is TGTGCCAGCAGCTCGGTGGGACAGAACTATGGCTACACCTTC. It yields the protein CASSSVGQNYGYTF.

The CDR3 DNA is TGTGCCAGCAGCTTAGAGAGAGGGGCCAACGAGCAGTACTTC. As protein: CASSLERGANEQYF. The chain couples TRBV7-9 to TRBJ2-7, with D perhaps assigned TRBD1 or TRBD2 (5 bases each). Trimming stripped 1 base from V and 5 bases from J, with 12 bases between. The CDR3 has 14 amino acids. Germline CDR1 is SEHNR and CDR2 is FQNEAQ (reference sequence).

CDR3 protein: CASSLYFGPGGETQFF. The CDR3 nucleotides read TGTGCCAGCAGTTTATATTTTGGGCCAGGAGGGGAGACCCAGTTCTTC. The chain is built from TRBV28 and TRBJ2-1, with a possible D match to TRBD2 (6 bases). Trimming took 1 base from V and 13 from J, leaving 23 bases between them. The CDR3 runs 16 residues. Germline values: CDR1 MDHEN, CDR2 SYDVKM.

The chain recombines TRBV21-1 with TRBJ1-5. TRBV21-1 is a documented pseudogene. This CDR3 region has 18 residues. In DNA, the CDR3 is TGTGCCAGCAGCAAACCTTCTCGGGGAGGCCAGCGCAATCAGCCCCAGCATTTT. It encodes CASSKPSRGGQRNQPQHF.

V is TRBV6-1 and J is TRBJ2-5; D is possibly TRBD2 (7 bases). Germline CDR1 MNHNS, CDR2 SASEGT. The CDR3 contains 16 residues. The V gene lost 2 bases and the J gene lost 1 base, with 14 bases spanning the gap. CDR3 amino acids: CASSEPAGALQETQYF. For the CDR3, the DNA is TGTGCCAGCAGTGAACCTGCGGGGGCCCTCCAAGAGACCCAGTACTTC.

The chain combines TRBV20-1 with TRBJ1-4, with TRBD1 matching 10 bases. Germline-derived CDR1 and CDR2 are DFQATT and SNEGSKA (reference sequence). The ends lost 6 bases at V and 10 bases at J; junction bases unmatched: 5. The CDR3 is 12 residues long. CDR3 loop: CSAPGQGLKLFF. Here the CDR3 DNA reads TGCAGTGCCCCGGGACAGGGGTTAAAACTGTTTTTT.

This rearrangement joins TRBV5-1 to TRBJ2-3; possibly TRBD2 for D (6 bases). V lost 1 base to trimming and J lost 0 bases, with 12 bases between them. The CDR3 consists of 16 residues. Per germline, CDR1 SGHRS and CDR2 YFSETQ. The DNA of the CDR3 is TGCGCCAGCAGCTTGAGGCCTAGCGTTAGCACAGATACGCAGTATTTT. Translating gives CASSLRPSVSTDTQYF.

This clonotype was seen many times. The chain employs TRBV25-1 and TRBJ1-6, with TRBD1 matching 8 bases. CDR1 and CDR2 (germline): MGHDK, SYGVNS. This CDR3 region has 14 residues. J was trimmed by 3 bases and V by 7 bases; bases with no gene match: 2. The CDR3 coding sequence is TGTGCCAGCACCGACAGGGGCTATAATTCACCCCTCCACTTT. Translated, it gives CASTDRGYNSPLHF. Supplemented by reference TRBV25-1 and TRBJ1-6, the full variable domain reads EADIYQTPRYLVIGTGKKITLECSQTMGHDKMYWYQQDPGMELHLIHYSYGVNSTEKGDLSSESTVSRIRTEHFPLTLESARPSHTSQYLCASTDRGYNSPLHFGNGTRLTVT.

There are a few counts of this clonotype. The chain joins TRBV29-1 to TRBJ2-7; TRBD2 agrees at 7 bases. The CDR3 is 13 amino acids. With 4 bases clipped from V and 9 bases from J, the junction kept 12 bases outside the gene matches. CDR1 and CDR2 from the germline V gene are SQVTM and ANQGSEA. Here the CDR3 DNA reads TGCAGCGTTGCACTAGCGTTAGGAGCGGGGCAGTACTTC. It codes for CSVALALGAGQYF.

This sequence joins TRBV7-2 and TRBJ2-1, with D maybe TRBD2 (5 bases). The end of the DNA is better explained by TRBJ2-7, so the J call may be wrong. This CDR3 spans 15 amino acids. Germline CDR1 SGHTA, CDR2 FQGNSA. In DNA, the CDR3 is TGTGCCAGCAGCCCCGCTGGCGGGCAATACAATGAGCAGTACTTC. Translating it yields CASSPAGGQYNEQYF.

There are a few counts of this clonotype. The rearrangement uses TRBV20-1 and TRBJ1-4, with D hard to call. Germline lookup yields CDR1 DFQATT and CDR2 SNEGSKA (reference sequence). The length of the CDR3 is 13 residues. The V end lost 3 bases, the J end lost 4 bases, and 9 bases lay between the germline ends. The DNA of the CDR3 is TGCAGTGCTAGTGGGCCGATTAATGAAAAACTGTTTTTT. It yields the protein CSASGPINEKLFF.

The chain carries TRBV2 and TRBJ2-3; D may be TRBD2 (5 bases). Trimming cost V 7 bases and J 0 bases, with 11 bases left between them. Germline V gene lookup returns CDR1 SNHLY and CDR2 FYNNEI. The CDR3 has 14 residues. CDR3: CASTSGISTDTQYF. CDR3 nucleotides: TGTGCCAGCACTTCGGGAATTAGCACAGATACGCAGTATTTT.

The chain is built from TRBV2 and TRBJ1-2; D remains unclear. The CDR3 spans 15 residues. Germline assignment: CDR1 SNHLY and CDR2 FYNNEI. Trimming cost V 4 bases and J 11 bases, with 23 bases left between them. CDR3 region: CASSGKGGGFRPYTF. CDR3 sequence (DNA): TGTGCCAGCAGTGGGAAAGGTGGCGGATTCCGGCCTTACACCTTC.

This chain joins TRBV7-2 and TRBJ2-3; 9 bases align to TRBD1. Losses at the gene ends were 6 bases for V and 3 bases for J; bases not matched to a gene: 4. Germline CDR1 and CDR2: SGHTA and FQGNSA. CDR3 size: 14 residues. The CDR3 DNA reads as TGTGCCAGCAGACGGGACAGGGAAACAGATACGCAGTATTTT. Residues: CASRRDRETDTQYF.

The sample holds a few counts of this clonotype. This chain links TRBV5-6 with TRBJ2-5, with 8 nucleotides matching TRBD2. CDR1 is SGHDT, CDR2 YYEEEE, per germline. V trimming: 1 base; J trimming: 3 bases; junction bases outside the gene matches: 8. The CDR3 contains 16 residues. The CDR3 reads CASSLFGTRPKETQYF. The DNA of the CDR3 is TGTGCCAGCAGCTTGTTCGGGACTAGACCCAAAGAGACCCAGTACTTC.

V and J are TRBV11-2 and TRBJ1-6; 8 bases agree with TRBD1. Germline trimming cut 0 bases from V and 9 bases from J; bases unmatched to any gene: 4. In germline, CDR1 is SGHAT, CDR2 FQNNGV. This CDR3 has 15 amino acids. CDR3 sequence (DNA): TGTGCCAGCAGCTTAGAGGACAGGGTCGGTTCACCCCTCCACTTT. Translation: CASSLEDRVGSPLHF.